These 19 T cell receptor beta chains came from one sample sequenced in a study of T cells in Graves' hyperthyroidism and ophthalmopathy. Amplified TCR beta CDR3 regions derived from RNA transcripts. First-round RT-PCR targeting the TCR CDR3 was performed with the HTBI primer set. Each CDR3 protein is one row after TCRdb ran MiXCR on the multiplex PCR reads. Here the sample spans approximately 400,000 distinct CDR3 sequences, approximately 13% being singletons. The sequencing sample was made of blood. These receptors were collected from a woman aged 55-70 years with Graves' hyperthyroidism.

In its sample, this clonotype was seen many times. CDR3 sequence: CASSPDRQTTYGYTF. The CDR3, as DNA: TGTGCCAGCAGCCCAGACAGACAGACTACTTATGGCTACACCTTC. This chain connects TRBV11-3 to TRBJ1-2; perhaps TRBD1 as D (5 bases). The V end lost 5 bases, the J end lost 5 bases, and 18 bases lay between the germline ends. The CDR3 spans 15 residues. CDR1 and CDR2 (germline): SGHNT, YENEEA.

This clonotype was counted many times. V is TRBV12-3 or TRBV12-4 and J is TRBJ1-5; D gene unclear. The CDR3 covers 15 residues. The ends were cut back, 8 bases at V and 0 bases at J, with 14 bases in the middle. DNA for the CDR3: TGTGCCAGCTCCCGGGCAGGCAATAGCAATCAGCCCCAGCATTTT. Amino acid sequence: CASSRAGNSNQPQHF.

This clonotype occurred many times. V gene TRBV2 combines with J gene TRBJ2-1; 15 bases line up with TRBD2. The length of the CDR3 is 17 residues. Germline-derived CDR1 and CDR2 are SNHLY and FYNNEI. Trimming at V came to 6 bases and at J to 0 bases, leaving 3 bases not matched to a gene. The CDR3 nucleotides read TGTGCCAGCAGACCGGGACTAGCGGGAGGCTCCTACAATGAGCAGTTCTTC. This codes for CASRPGLAGGSYNEQFF.

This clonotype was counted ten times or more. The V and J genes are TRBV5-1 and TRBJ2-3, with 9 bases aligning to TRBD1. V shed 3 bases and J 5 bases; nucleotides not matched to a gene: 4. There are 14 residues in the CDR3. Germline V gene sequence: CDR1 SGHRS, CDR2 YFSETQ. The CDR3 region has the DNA TGCGCCAGCAGCTCATCGGACAGGGGAGATACGCAGTATTTT. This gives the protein CASSSSDRGDTQYF.

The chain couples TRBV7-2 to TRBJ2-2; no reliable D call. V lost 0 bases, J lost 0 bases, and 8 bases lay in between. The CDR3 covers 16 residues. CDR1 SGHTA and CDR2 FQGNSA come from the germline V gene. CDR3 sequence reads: CASSLAPAANTGELFF. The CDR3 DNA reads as TGTGCCAGCAGCTTAGCGCCAGCAGCGAACACCGGGGAGCTGTTTTTT.

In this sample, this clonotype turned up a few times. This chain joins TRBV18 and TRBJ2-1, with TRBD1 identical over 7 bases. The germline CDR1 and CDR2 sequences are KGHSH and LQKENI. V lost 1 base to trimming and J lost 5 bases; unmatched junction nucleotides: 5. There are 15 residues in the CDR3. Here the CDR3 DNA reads TGTGCCAGCTCACCACGGGACAGTTCCGACAATGAGCAGTTCTTC. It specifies CASSPRDSSDNEQFF.

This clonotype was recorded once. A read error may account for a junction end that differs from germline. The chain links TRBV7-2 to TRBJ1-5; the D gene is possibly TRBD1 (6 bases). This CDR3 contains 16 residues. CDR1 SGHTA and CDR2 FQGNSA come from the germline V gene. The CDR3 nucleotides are TGTGCCAGCAGCACCGGGACATTTTCTAGCAATCAGCCCCAGCGTTTT. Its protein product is CASSTGTFSSNQPQRF.

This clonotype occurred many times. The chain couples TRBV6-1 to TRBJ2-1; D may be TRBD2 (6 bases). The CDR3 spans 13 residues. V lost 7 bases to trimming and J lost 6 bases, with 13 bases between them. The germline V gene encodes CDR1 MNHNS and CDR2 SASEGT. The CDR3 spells CASMGGLSNEQFF. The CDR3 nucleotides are TGTGCCAGCATGGGGGGACTTAGCAATGAGCAGTTCTTC.

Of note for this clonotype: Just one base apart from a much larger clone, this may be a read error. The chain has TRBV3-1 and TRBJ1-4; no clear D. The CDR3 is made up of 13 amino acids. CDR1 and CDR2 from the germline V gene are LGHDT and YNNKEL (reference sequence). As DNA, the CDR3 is TGTGCCAACAGCGCTAGTTACGGTGAAAAACTGTTTTTT. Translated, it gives CANSASYGEKLFF. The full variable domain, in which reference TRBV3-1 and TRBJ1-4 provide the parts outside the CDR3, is DTAVSQTPKYLVTQMGNDKSIKCEQNLGHDTMYWYKQDSKKFLKIMFSYNNKELIINETVPNRFSPKSPDKAHLNLHINSLELGDSAVYFCANSASYGEKLFFGSGTQLSVL.

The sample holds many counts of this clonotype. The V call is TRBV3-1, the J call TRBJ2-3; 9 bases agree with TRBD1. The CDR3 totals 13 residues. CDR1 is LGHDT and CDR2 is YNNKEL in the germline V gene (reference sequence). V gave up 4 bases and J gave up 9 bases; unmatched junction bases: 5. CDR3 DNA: TGTGCCAGCAGCCCACAGGGGGCAGCCACGCAGTATTTT. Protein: CASSPQGAATQYF.

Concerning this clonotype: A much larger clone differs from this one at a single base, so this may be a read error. DNA of the CDR3: TGTGCCAGCAGTAGCGGGAATTTTGGAGGGACCCAGTACTTC. Its protein product is CASSSGNFGGTQYF. V gene TRBV2 combines with J gene TRBJ2-5, with 7 positions matching TRBD2. The V and J ends lost 5 bases and 7 bases, in that order; junction bases with no gene match: 10. This CDR3 region has 14 residues. Germline-derived CDR1 and CDR2 are SNHLY and FYNNEI.

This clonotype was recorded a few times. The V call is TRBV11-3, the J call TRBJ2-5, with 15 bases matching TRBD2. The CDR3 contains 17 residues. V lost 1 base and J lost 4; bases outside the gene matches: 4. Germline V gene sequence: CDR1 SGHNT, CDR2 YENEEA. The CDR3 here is CASSLGTSGRVAETQYF. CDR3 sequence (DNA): TGTGCCAGCAGCTTAGGGACTAGCGGGAGGGTGGCAGAGACCCAGTACTTC. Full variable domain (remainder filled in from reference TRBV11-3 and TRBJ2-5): EAGVVQSPRYKIIEKKQPVAFWCNPISGHNTLYWYLQNLGQGPELLIRYENEEAVDDSQLPKDRFSAERLKGVDSTLKIQPAELGDSAVYLCASSLGTSGRVAETQYFGPGTRLLVL.

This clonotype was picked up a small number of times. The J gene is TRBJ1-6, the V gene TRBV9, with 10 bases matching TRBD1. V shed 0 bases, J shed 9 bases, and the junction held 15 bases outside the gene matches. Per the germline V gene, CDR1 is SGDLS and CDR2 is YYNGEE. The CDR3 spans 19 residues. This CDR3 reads CASSVGWGTGAGNRSPLHF. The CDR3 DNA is TGTGCCAGCAGCGTAGGCTGGGGGACAGGGGCGGGGAATCGTTCACCCCTCCACTTT.

The CDR3 DNA reads TGTGCCTGGAGTGAAACGACTAGTCCGACGTACGAGCAGTACTTC. It is translated as CAWSETTSPTYEQYF. The rearrangement links TRBV30 to TRBJ2-7, with D possibly being TRBD2 (6 bases). The CDR3 loop spans 15 amino acids. V lost 1 base and J 4 bases, leaving 17 bases between the germline ends. Germline V gene lookup returns CDR1 GTSNPN and CDR2 SVGIG (reference sequence).

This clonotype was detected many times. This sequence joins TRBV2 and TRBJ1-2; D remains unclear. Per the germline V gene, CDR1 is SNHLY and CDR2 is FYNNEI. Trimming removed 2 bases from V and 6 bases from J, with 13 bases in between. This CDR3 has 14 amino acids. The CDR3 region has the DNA TGTGCCAGCAGTGAACGACGGTACACCCATGGCTACACCTTC. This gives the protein CASSERRYTHGYTF.

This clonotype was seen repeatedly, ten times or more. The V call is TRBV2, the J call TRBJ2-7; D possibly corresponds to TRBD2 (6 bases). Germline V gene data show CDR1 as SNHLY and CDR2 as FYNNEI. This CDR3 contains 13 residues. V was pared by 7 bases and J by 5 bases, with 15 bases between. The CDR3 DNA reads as TGTGCCAGCAAGGAACTAGCTGACAACGAGCAGTACTTC. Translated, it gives CASKELADNEQYF.

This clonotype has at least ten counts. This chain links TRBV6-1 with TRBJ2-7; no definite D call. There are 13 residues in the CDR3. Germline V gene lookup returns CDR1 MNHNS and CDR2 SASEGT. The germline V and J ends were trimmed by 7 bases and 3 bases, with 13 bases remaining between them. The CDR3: CASTSPVGYEQYF. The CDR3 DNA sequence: TGTGCCAGCACGTCGCCGGTCGGCTACGAGCAGTACTTC.

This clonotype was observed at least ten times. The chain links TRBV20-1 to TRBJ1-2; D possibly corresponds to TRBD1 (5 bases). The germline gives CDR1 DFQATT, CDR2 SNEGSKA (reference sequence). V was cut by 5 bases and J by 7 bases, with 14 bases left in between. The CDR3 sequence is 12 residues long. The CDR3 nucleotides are TGCAGTGCTCAGGACCCAGGGTCTGGCTACACCTTC. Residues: CSAQDPGSGYTF.

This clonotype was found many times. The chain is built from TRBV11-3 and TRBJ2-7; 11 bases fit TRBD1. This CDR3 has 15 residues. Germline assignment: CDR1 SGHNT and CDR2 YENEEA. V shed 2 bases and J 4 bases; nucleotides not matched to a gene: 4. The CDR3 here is CASSLMGQGVYEQYF. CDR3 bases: TGTGCCAGCAGCTTAATGGGACAGGGGGTATACGAGCAGTACTTC.